The subject of this entry is one T cell receptor beta chain. This entry is derived from a study of blood T cell repertoires in COVID-19. Turning to the study itself: There were acute and convalescent COVID-19 samples, and they came from the United States, Italy and Spain. The cDNA or gDNA used as material had been derived from T cells, B-cell-depleted T cells, or PBMCs.

Authors' processing steps: Nucleated cell number was recorded as an estimate derived from reference gene primer amplification. The method was immunoSEQ multiplex PCR; TCRdb's version includes in-frame clones alone and lacks a portion of them. V, J and clone size derive from that table, while D and trimming were established from the DNA sequence. Of about 59,000 clones detected, almost 80% appear once; the ten largest clones hold around 12%. The CDR3 covers 15 residues. The germline V gene encodes CDR1 SNHLY and CDR2 FYNNEI. Between the trimmed V and J ends, which lost 10 bases and 0 bases, there was a span of 13 bases.

V and J are TRBV2 and TRBJ1-6, with a tentative D call TRBD1 (5 bases). This TCR came from an elderly man with acute or convalescent COVID-19. Material for sequencing was peripheral blood. The CDR3 here is CATSLDSSYNSPLHF. Here the CDR3 DNA reads TGTGCCACCTCACTCGACAGCTCCTATAATTCACCCCTCCACTTT.